The 19 T cell receptor beta chains below all came from one sample that was sequenced in a study of OX40 agonist ivuxolimab in advanced cancers. TCRdb's table, derived via immunoSEQ multiplex PCR, lists solely in-frame clones and lacks some. The data show just under 65,000 clones, approximately 84% seen once. Sequenced material: CD4+ or CD8+ T cells sorted from blood, taken in a trial of the OX40 agonist ivuxolimab. These receptors all come from an adult with an advanced solid tumor such as melanoma, head and neck, liver or kidney cancer.

This clone was counted once. The chain combines TRBV5-4 with TRBJ2-5; D gene ambiguous. The CDR3 covers 14 residues. Germline V lookup: CDR1 SGHNT, CDR2 YYREEE (reference sequence). Trimming left V 1 base short and J 1 base short, with 8 bases between. The CDR3 here is CASSLSPVQETQYF. CDR3 DNA sequence: TGTGCCAGCAGCTTGTCGCCAGTCCAAGAGACCCAGTACTTC.

The chain carries TRBV27 and TRBJ2-5; 8 positions agree with TRBD2. Gene TRBJ2-7 matches the end of the DNA better, so the J call may be wrong. The CDR3 extends over 15 amino acids. The V gene's germline CDR1 is MNHEY and CDR2 SMNVEV (reference sequence). In nucleotides, the CDR3 is TGTGCCAGCAGTTTAAAGGGAGCGGGGGTTCACGAGCAGTACTTC. Translation: CASSLKGAGVHEQYF.

This chain links TRBV5-4 with TRBJ1-1; TRBD1 matches at 7 bases. V lost 4 bases to trimming and J lost 8 bases; unmatched junction nucleotides: 14. The germline V gene has CDR1 SGHNT and CDR2 YYREEE (reference sequence). The CDR3 sequence is 15 residues long. CDR3 protein: CASSPIGQELTEAFF. CDR3 bases: TGTGCCAGCAGCCCGATCGGACAGGAGTTGACCGAAGCTTTCTTT.

The chain joins TRBV13 to TRBJ2-1; 8 bases map to TRBD2. The germline CDR1 and CDR2 sequences are PRHDT and FYEKMQ (reference sequence). With 5 bases clipped from V and 8 bases from J, the junction kept 5 bases outside the gene matches. This CDR3 comprises 13 residues. The CDR3 sequence: CASSPGRVDEQFF. The CDR3 region has the DNA TGTGCCAGCAGCCCCGGGAGGGTGGATGAGCAGTTCTTC.

V usage is TRBV25-1 and J usage is TRBJ1-2; D possibly corresponds to TRBD1 (6 bases). This CDR3 spans 13 amino acids. V lost 2 bases and J lost 6, with 10 bases in between. Germline V gene sequence: CDR1 MGHDK, CDR2 SYGVNS. The CDR3 spells CASSEIRGDGYTF. The CDR3 DNA is TGTGCCAGCAGTGAAATCAGGGGCGATGGCTACACCTTC.

V usage is TRBV18 and J usage is TRBJ2-7; D is ambiguous. CDR3 length: 15 residues. The V gene's germline CDR1 is KGHSH and CDR2 LQKENI. The germline V and J ends were trimmed by 2 bases and 6 bases, with 17 bases remaining between them. As DNA, the CDR3 is TGTGCCAGCTCACCAGATCGGCAGGCGGTCGGCGAGCAGTACTTC. This sequence encodes CASSPDRQAVGEQYF.

The CDR3 bases are TGTGCCAGCAGCACCCCTGGACTAGGCATCACAGATACGCAGTATTTT. This sequence encodes CASSTPGLGITDTQYF. J is TRBJ2-3 and V is TRBV2; 7 bases are a match to TRBD2. CDR1 and CDR2 (germline): SNHLY, FYNNEI. The J segment lost 2 bases and the V segment lost 6 bases, leaving 11 bases of the junction unmatched. CDR3 length: 16 amino acids.

The genes are TRBV27 and TRBJ1-2; 10 positions match TRBD1. V lost 6 bases and J lost 4; bases outside the gene matches: 8. The CDR3 covers 15 residues. The germline V gene has CDR1 MNHEY and CDR2 SMNVEV (reference sequence). The CDR3 nucleotides read TGTGCCAGCAGCTTAGGACAGGGGGAGGTCTATGGCTACACCTTC. Translation: CASSLGQGEVYGYTF.

V gene TRBV7-2 combines with J gene TRBJ2-7; the match to TRBD1 covers 8 bases. In germline, CDR1 is SGHTA, CDR2 FQGNSA. CDR3 length equals 14 residues. Trimming took 5 bases from V and 2 from J; bases not matched to a gene: 5. CDR3 residues: CASSLRQGPYEQYF. DNA of the CDR3: TGTGCCAGCAGCCTCCGACAGGGGCCCTACGAGCAGTACTTC.

J is TRBJ2-7 and V is TRBV10-3, with a weak D call TRBD2 (6 bases). Deletions cut 6 bases from V and 3 bases from J, with 12 bases between. Germline loops: CDR1 ENHRY, CDR2 SYGVKD. The CDR3 is 13 residues long. CDR3 bases: TGTGCCATCAGCGAGGGACTCGTCTACGAGCAGTACTTC. It specifies CAISEGLVYEQYF.

CDR3 protein: CSVAAGINQPQHF. CDR3 in DNA: TGCAGCGTTGCCGCAGGTATCAATCAGCCCCAGCATTTT. The chain uses TRBV29-1 and TRBJ1-5; D uncertain. V lost 4 bases and J lost 3, with 10 bases in between. The CDR3 is 13 amino acids. Germline CDR1 and CDR2: SQVTM and ANQGSEA.

The rearrangement uses TRBV7-3 and TRBJ2-1; possible D gene TRBD1, 6 bases. The CDR3 runs 14 residues. Germline CDR1 and CDR2: SGHTA and FQGTGA. Trimming took off 2 bases at V and 3 bases at J, with 8 bases between the two ends. Here the CDR3 reads CASSLQGFYNEQFF. The DNA for the CDR3 is TGTGCCAGCAGCTTACAGGGGTTCTACAATGAGCAGTTCTTC.

The chain uses TRBV7-6 and TRBJ2-5, with 16 bases identical to TRBD2. V lost 5 bases to trimming and J lost 3 bases; unmatched junction nucleotides: 9. The CDR3 contains 18 residues. CDR1 is SGHVS, CDR2 FNYEAQ, per germline. The CDR3 region has the DNA TGTGCCAGCAGCGAGGGACTAGCGGGGGGGACCAAAAAAGAGACCCAGTACTTC. It translates to CASSEGLAGGTKKETQYF.

This clone was found a few times. The J gene is TRBJ1-4, the V gene TRBV18; 7 positions agree with TRBD1. Germline V gene sequence: CDR1 KGHSH, CDR2 LQKENI. CDR3 length equals 16 residues. V was clipped by 5 bases and J by 0 bases; unmatched bases: 6. CDR3 in amino acids: CASSDGTEATNEKLFF. In DNA form, the CDR3 reads TGTGCCAGCTCAGACGGGACAGAAGCAACTAATGAAAAACTGTTTTTT.

This clone was seen just once. The chain links TRBV4-3 to TRBJ1-2; 11 nucleotides line up with TRBD1. The germline V gene encodes CDR1 LGHNA and CDR2 YSLEER. After removal of 0 bases from V and 4 bases from J, the junction contained 7 bases not matched to a gene. CDR3 length: 17 residues. DNA for the CDR3: TGCGCCAGCAGCCAAGACGCCGGGGACAGGGGGGCCTATGGCTACACCTTC. It codes for CASSQDAGDRGAYGYTF.

The V call is TRBV7-9, the J call TRBJ1-3; no firm D call. The V gene lost 5 bases and the J gene lost 2 bases, with 10 bases spanning the gap. Germline CDR1 is SEHNR and CDR2 is FQNEAQ (reference sequence). This CDR3 comprises 14 residues. The CDR3 protein is CASSPGRTGNTIYF. The CDR3 DNA reads as TGTGCCAGCAGCCCCGGACGGACTGGAAACACCATATATTTT.

V usage is TRBV11-3 and J usage is TRBJ2-7; D uncertain. V shed 5 bases and J shed 0 bases, with 8 bases lying between them. Germline assignment: CDR1 SGHNT and CDR2 YENEEA. This CDR3 has 13 amino acids. CDR3 amino acids: CASSPGVSYEQYF. CDR3 nucleotides: TGTGCCAGCAGCCCGGGCGTCTCCTACGAGCAGTACTTC. The whole variable domain, remainder taken from reference TRBV11-3 and TRBJ2-7, is EAGVVQSPRYKIIEKKQPVAFWCNPISGHNTLYWYLQNLGQGPELLIRYENEEAVDDSQLPKDRFSAERLKGVDSTLKIQPAELGDSAVYLCASSPGVSYEQYFGPGTRLTVT.

The CDR3 nucleotides read TGTGCCAGCAGCCGGGGACAGTTGAACACTGAAGCTTTCTTT. This encodes CASSRGQLNTEAFF. V is TRBV7-8 and J is TRBJ1-1; TRBD1 matches 7 bases. The CDR3 totals 14 residues. Germline-derived CDR1 and CDR2 are SGHVS and FQNEAQ. J lost 0 bases, V lost 5 bases, and 3 bases had no gene match.

The chain has TRBV29-1 and TRBJ1-1, with a possible D match to TRBD1 (5 bases). Germline assignment: CDR1 SQVTM and CDR2 ANQGSEA. Trimming took 5 bases from V and 11 from J, leaving 21 bases between them. There are 13 residues in the CDR3. CDR3 sequence: CSVHYRDELNAFF. For the CDR3, the DNA is TGCAGCGTTCATTACCGGGACGAATTGAATGCTTTCTTT.